Detailed here is one TCR beta chain. Antigen unknown. This entry is derived from a study of response to subunit inactivated influenza vaccine. Whole-study results and caveats: Each seasonal flu vaccination may recruit only limited new T cells, authors suggested.

MiXCR was run by TCRdb on the RT-PCR reads, yielding one entry per CDR3 protein. Of around 300,000 distinct CDR3 sequences listed, roughly 22% are singletons. V lost 2 bases to trimming and J lost 4 bases, with 9 bases between them. The CDR3 sequence is 12 residues long. Germline V gene sequence: CDR1 SQVTM, CDR2 ANQGSEA. The TCR sequence derives from a man between 50 and 69 years old who received an inactivated influenza vaccine. V and J are TRBV29-1 and TRBJ2-7; maybe TRBD2 (6 bases). The sample here was PBMCs from blood, taken about 20 months after vaccination. The CDR3 reads CSVELRGYEQYF. As DNA, the CDR3 is TGCAGCGTTGAACTACGGGGGTACGAGCAGTACTTC.